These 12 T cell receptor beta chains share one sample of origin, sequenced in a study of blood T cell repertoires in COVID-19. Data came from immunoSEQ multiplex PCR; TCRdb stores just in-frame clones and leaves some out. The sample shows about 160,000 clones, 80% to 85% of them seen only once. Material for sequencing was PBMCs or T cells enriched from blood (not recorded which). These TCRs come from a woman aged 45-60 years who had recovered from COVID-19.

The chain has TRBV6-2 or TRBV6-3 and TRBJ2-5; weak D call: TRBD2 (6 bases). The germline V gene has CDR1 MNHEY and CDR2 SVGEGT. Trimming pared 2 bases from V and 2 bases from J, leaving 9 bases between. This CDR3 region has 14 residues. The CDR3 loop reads CASSYGGTQETQYF. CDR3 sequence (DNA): TGTGCCAGCAGTTACGGGGGGACGCAAGAGACCCAGTACTTC.

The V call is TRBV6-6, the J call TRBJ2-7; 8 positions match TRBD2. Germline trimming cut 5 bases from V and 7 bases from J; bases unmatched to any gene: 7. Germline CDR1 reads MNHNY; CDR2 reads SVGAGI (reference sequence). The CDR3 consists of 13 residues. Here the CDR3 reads CASSAGTSFEQYF. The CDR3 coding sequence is TGTGCCAGCAGTGCCGGGACTAGTTTTGAGCAGTACTTC.

The CDR3, as DNA: TGTGCCAGCAGAGGACAAGGGGAAATTGATACGCAGTATTTT. Protein: CASRGQGEIDTQYF. The rearrangement links TRBV5-4 to TRBJ2-3; TRBD1 is a possible D gene (5 bases). Germline assignment: CDR1 SGHNT and CDR2 YYREEE (reference sequence). This CDR3 is built from 14 residues. Trimming took 5 bases from V and 6 from J, leaving 16 bases between them.

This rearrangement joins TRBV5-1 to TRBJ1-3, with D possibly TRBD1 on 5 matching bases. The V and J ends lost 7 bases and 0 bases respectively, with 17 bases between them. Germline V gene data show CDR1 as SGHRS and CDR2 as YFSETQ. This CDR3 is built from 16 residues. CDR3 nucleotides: TGCGCCAGCGGCACGACAGAAGGGTACTCTGGAAACACCATATATTTT. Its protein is CASGTTEGYSGNTIYF.

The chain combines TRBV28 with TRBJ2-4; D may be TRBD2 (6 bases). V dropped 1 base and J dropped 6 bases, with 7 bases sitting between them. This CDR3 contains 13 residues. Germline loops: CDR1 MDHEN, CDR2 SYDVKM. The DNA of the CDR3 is TGTGCCAGCAGTTTATTCGGGGGAAACATTCAGTACTTC. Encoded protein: CASSLFGGNIQYF.

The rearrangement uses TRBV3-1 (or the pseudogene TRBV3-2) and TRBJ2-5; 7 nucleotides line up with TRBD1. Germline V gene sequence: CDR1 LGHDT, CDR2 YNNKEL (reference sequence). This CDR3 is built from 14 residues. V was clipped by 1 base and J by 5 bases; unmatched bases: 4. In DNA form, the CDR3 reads TGTGCCAGCAGCCAAGGACAGGGCAGCGAGACCCAGTACTTC. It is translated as CASSQGQGSETQYF.

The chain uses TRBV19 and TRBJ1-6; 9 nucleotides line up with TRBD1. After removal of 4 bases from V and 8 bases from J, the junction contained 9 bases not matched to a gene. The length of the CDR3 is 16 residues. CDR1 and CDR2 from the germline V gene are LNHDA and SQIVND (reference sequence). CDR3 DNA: TGTGCCAGTAGTAGCGTCCCGGGACAGGGTTATTCACCCCTCCACTTT. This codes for CASSSVPGQGYSPLHF.

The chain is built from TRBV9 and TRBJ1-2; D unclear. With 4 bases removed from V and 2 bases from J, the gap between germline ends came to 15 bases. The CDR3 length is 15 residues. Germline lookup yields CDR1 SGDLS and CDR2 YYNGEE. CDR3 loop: CASSLDRAENYGYTF. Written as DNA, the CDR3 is TGTGCCAGCAGCCTAGACCGAGCTGAGAACTATGGCTACACCTTC.

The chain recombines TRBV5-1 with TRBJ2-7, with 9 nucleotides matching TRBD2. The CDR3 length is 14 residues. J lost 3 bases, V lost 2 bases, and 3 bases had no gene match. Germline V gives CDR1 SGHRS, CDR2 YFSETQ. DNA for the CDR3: TGCGCCAGCAGCTTCAGCGGGAGGCTCTACGAGCAGTACTTC. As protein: CASSFSGRLYEQYF.

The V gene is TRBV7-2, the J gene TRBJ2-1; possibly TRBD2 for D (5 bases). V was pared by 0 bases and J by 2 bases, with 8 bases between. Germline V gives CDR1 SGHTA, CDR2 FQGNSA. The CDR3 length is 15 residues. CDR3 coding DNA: TGTGCCAGCAGCTTAGCGGCGACTACCTACAATGAGCAGTTCTTC. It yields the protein CASSLAATTYNEQFF. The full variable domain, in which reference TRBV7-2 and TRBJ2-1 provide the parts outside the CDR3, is GAGVSQSPSNKVTEKGKDVELRCDPISGHTALYWYRQSLGQGLEFLIYFQGNSAPDKSGLPSDRFSAERTGGSVSTLTIQRTQQEDSAVYLCASSLAATTYNEQFFGPGTRLTVL.

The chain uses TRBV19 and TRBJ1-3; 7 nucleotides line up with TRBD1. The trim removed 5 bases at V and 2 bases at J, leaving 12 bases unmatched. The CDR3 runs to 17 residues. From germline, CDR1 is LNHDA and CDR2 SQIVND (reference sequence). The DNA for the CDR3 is TGTGCCAGTAGTTCTAGTAACAGGGGCCGAACTGGAAACACCATATATTTT. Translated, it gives CASSSSNRGRTGNTIYF.

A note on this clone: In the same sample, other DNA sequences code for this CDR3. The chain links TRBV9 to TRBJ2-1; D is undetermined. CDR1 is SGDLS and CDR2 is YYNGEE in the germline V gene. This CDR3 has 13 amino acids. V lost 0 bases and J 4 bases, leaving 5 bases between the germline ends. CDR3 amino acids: CASSVALYNEQFF. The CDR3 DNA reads TGTGCCAGCAGCGTAGCTCTGTACAATGAGCAGTTCTTC.